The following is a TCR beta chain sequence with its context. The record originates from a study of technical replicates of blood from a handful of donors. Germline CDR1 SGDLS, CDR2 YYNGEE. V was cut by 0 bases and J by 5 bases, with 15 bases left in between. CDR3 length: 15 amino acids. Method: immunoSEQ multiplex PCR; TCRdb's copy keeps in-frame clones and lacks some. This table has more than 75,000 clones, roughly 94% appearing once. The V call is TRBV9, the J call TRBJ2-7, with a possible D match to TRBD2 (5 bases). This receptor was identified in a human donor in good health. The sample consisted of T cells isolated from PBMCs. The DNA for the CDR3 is TGTGCCAGCAGCGTAGGTACTAGTGGGTCCCACGAGCAGTACTTC. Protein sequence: CASSVGTSGSHEQYF. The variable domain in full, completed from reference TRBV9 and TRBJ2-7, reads DSGVTQTPKHLITATGQRVTLRCSPRSGDLSVYWYQQSLDQGLQFLIQYYNGEERAKGNILERFSAQQFPDLHSELNLSSLELGDSALYFCASSVGTSGSHEQYFGPGTRLTVT.